This T cell receptor (beta chain) was observed in a study of cytomegalovirus exposure and HLA in healthy donors. General study results and limits: Exclusion applied to some V segments, including TRBV6-2 and TRBV6-3, as they were indistinguishable.

After removal of 0 bases from V and 7 bases from J, the junction contained 5 bases not matched to a gene. The CDR3 sequence is 16 residues long. The germline V gene encodes CDR1 SGDLS and CDR2 YYNGEE. The PCR contained 60 Vbeta and 13 Jbeta primers. Measured with immunoSEQ multiplex PCR; TCRdb has only the in-frame clones, and not every one. The table lists 150,000 to 200,000 clones, 87% of them singletons. This clone was found once. Antigen specificity is unknown. Everyone who donated was a healthy bone marrow donor. The chain carries TRBV9 and TRBJ2-1; 12 bases agree with TRBD2. The receptor's source is a boy aged 2-15 years in good health and CMV-seronegative. The specimen was PBMCs. The CDR3 DNA follows: TGTGCCAGCAGCGTAGGGCTAGCGGGAGGGGAGAATGAGCAGTTCTTC. Its translation is CASSVGLAGGENEQFF.